The present entry profiles one TCR beta chain with its context. Its antigen is as yet unknown. UMI-labeled TRB cDNA libraries were prepared by 5' RACE. After re-calling the 5' RACE reads, TCRdb lists one entry per CDR3 protein, DNA absent. The data include around 160,000 distinct CDR3 sequences; the top ten clones carry about 0.28%. Investigators sorted each CD8+ T cell subset in triplicate, taking 300,000 or so cells each time. Naive CD8+ T lymphocytes were specified as CD45RO-CCR7+CD27+CD95-. There are 12 residues in the CDR3. Germline CDR1 reads MNHEY; CDR2 reads SVGEGT. This sample is part of a study of CXCR3-negative and CXCR3-positive naive CD8 T cells. General study points: More hydrophobic TRB CDR3s occurred in CXCR3-positive than in CXCR3-negative naive cells.

The source of this sequence is a human donor in good health. Some clones in this sample may be carry-over from other donors' samples. V and J are TRBV6-2 or TRBV6-3 and TRBJ2-3; there is no DNA to check the TCRdb D call of TRBD1. Sequenced input: naive CXCR3+ CD8+ T cells from blood. The subset denotes: CD45RO-CCR7+CD27+CD95- naive CD8+ T cells expressing CXCR3 (TNR3+). CDR3 sequence: CASSSDRTTQYF.